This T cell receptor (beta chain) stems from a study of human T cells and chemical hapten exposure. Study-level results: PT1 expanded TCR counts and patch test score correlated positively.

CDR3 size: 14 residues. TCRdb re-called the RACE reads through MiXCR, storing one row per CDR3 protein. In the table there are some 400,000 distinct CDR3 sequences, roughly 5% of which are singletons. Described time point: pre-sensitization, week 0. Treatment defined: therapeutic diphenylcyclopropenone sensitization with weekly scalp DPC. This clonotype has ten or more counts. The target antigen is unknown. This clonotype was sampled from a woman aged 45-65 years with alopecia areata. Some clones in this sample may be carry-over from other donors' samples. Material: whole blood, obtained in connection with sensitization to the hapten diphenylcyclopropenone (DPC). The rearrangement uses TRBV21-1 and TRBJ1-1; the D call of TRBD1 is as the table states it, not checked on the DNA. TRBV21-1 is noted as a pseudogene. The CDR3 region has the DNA TGTGCCAGCAGTGGTCGGACAGGGAACACTGAAGCTTTCTTT. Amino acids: CASSGRTGNTEAFF.